This T cell receptor (beta chain) stems from a study of cytomegalovirus exposure and HLA in healthy donors. The PCR was carried out with 60 Vbeta primers and 13 Jbeta primers. The method was immunoSEQ multiplex PCR; TCRdb's version includes in-frame clones alone and lacks a portion of them. The sample has roughly 200,000 clones, more than 75% seen once. Study-wide results and caveats: An analysis that was carried out later associated 17,000 or so TCR beta sequences with HLA alleles at 0.05 false discovery rate. The authors later found TCR association rates varying by HLA locus, with DRB1 most and HLA-C fewest.

This clone showed up just once. Its target is unknown. Input material: PBMCs. The source of this sequence is a young man in good health and CMV-seronegative.

Here the CDR3 DNA reads TGTGCCAGCTCACCCGCAGGGAGGAATGAGCAGTTCTTC. This sequence encodes CASSPAGRNEQFF. V and J are TRBV18 and TRBJ2-1; possible D gene TRBD2, 6 bases. The V end lost 3 bases, the J end lost 7 bases, and 10 bases lay between the germline ends. Germline assignment: CDR1 KGHSH and CDR2 LQKENI. This CDR3 has 13 amino acids.